This paragraph covers one T cell receptor beta chain sequence. The sample is drawn from a study of blood T cells in healthy people across ages. CDR3 size: 13 residues. Looked up from germline, CDR1 is MNHEY and CDR2 is SVGEGT. V was pared by 5 bases and J by 12 bases, with 17 bases between. A sample-barcoded 5' primer and a J-beta primer mix were used in a second PCR of about 6 to 12 cycles. In TCRdb, the 5' RACE reads were re-called with MiXCR into one record per CDR3 protein. The sample yields 1.5 million to 2 million distinct CDR3 sequences, roughly 30% seen once. The rearrangement joins TRBV6-2 or TRBV6-3 to TRBJ2-1; the D gene is possibly TRBD1 (6 bases). The TCR was taken from a woman aged 30 to 39 in good health. Material: blood. CDR3 in DNA: TGTGCCAGCAGTAGGACAGAGCCCCGGGTGCAGTTCTTC. Its protein is CASSRTEPRVQFF.